This T cell receptor (beta chain) was recorded in a study of CD8 T cells in ankylosing spondylitis. Using quantitative 5'-RACE with molecular barcodes, the authors made TCR beta libraries. TCRdb re-derived calls from the 5' RACE reads in MiXCR, one entry per CDR3 protein. Of some 140,000 distinct CDR3 sequences in the sample, 7.5% to 9.5% are singletons; the top ten hold 7.3%. This clonotype was picked up a small number of times. The receptor was isolated from a male donor with ankylosing spondylitis. The sequencing input was synovial fluid, either unsorted or a sorted T cell fraction (not recorded which).

CDR3 nucleotide sequence: TGCGCCAGCTTCTCGGGGGTAAGGGGCTATGGCTACACCTTC. Protein sequence: CASFSGVRGYGYTF. V usage is TRBV4-1 and J usage is TRBJ1-2, with D perhaps TRBD1 (5 bases). V lost 8 bases to trimming and J lost 4 bases, with 17 bases between them. Germline CDR1 reads MGHRA; CDR2 reads YSYEKL. The CDR3 consists of 14 residues.